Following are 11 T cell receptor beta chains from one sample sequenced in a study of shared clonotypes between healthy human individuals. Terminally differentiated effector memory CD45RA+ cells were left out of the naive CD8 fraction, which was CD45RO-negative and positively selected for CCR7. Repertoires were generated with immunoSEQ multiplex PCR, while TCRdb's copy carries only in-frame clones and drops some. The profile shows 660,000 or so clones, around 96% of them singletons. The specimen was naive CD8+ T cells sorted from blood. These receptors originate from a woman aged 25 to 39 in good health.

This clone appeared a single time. CDR3 region: CASSWVALTYEQYF. The DNA of the CDR3 is TGCGCCAGCAGCTGGGTAGCCCTCACCTACGAGCAGTACTTC. The chain has TRBV5-1 and TRBJ2-7; D gene ambiguous. Germline CDR1 and CDR2: SGHRS and YFSETQ. The CDR3 runs 14 residues. The V end lost 3 bases, the J end lost 2 bases, and 12 bases lay between the germline ends.

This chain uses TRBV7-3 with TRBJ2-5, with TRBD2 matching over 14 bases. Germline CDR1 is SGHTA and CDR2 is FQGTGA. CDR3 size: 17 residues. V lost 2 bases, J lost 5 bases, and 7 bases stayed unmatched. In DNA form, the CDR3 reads TGTGCCAGCAGCTTAGGGACTAGCGGGAGCCTAGGGGAGACCCAGTACTTC. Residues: CASSLGTSGSLGETQYF.

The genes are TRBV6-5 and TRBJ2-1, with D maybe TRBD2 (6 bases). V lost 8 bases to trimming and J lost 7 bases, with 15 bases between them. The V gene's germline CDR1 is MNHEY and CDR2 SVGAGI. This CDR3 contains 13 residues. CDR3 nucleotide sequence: TGTGCCAGCGGCGGGTTGGACTATAATGAGCAGTTCTTC. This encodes CASGGLDYNEQFF.

CDR3 protein: CASSASSYTYEQYF. DNA for the CDR3: TGTGCCAGCAGCGCAAGCTCTTATACCTACGAGCAGTACTTC. V and J are TRBV9 and TRBJ2-7; D uncertain. V lost 3 bases to trimming and J lost 2 bases, with 12 bases between them. In germline, CDR1 is SGDLS, CDR2 YYNGEE. The length of the CDR3 is 14 residues.

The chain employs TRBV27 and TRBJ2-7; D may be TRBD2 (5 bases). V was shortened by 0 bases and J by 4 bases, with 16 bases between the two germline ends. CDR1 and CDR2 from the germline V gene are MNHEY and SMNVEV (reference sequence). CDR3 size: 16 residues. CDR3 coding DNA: TGTGCCAGCAGTTTATCAGCGGCAGGCCTAGGGTACGAGCAGTACTTC. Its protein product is CASSLSAAGLGYEQYF.

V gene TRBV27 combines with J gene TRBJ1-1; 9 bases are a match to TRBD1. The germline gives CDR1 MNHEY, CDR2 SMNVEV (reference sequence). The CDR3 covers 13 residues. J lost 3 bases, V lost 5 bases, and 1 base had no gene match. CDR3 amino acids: CASSGQGYTEAFF. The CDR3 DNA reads TGTGCCAGCAGTGGACAGGGGTACACTGAAGCTTTCTTT.

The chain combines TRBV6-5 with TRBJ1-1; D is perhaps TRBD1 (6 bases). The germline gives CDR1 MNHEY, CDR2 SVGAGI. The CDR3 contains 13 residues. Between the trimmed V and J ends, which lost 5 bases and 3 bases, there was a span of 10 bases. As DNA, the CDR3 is TGTGCCAGCAGTCTCAGGGGAGACACTGAAGCTTTCTTT. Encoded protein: CASSLRGDTEAFF.

The chain's CDR3 is CASSFDGQGIYF. The DNA for the CDR3 is TGTGCCAGCAGCTTCGACGGACAGGGAATATATTTT. The genes are TRBV7-9 and TRBJ1-3; TRBD1 matches at 8 bases. The V gene's germline CDR1 is SEHNR and CDR2 FQNEAQ (reference sequence). Trimming at V came to 3 bases and at J to 13 bases, leaving 5 bases not matched to a gene. This CDR3 spans 12 amino acids.

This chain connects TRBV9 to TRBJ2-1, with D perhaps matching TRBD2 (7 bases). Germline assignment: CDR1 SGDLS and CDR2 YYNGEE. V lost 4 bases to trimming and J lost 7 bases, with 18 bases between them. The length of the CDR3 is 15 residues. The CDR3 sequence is CASSLLGEGDNEQFF. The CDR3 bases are TGTGCCAGCAGCCTACTGGGGGAGGGGGATAATGAGCAGTTCTTC.

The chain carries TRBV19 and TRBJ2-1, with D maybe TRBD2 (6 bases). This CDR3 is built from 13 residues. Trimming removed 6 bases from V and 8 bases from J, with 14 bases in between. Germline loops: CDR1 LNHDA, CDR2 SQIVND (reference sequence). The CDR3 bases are TGTGCCAGTAGCCGGGACTCCGTGGATGAGCAGTTCTTC. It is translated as CASSRDSVDEQFF.

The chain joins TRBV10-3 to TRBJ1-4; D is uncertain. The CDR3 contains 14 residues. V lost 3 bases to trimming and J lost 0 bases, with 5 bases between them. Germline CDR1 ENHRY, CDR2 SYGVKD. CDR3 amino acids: CAISDPATNEKLFF. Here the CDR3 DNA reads TGTGCCATCAGTGATCCCGCAACTAATGAAAAACTGTTTTTT.